This TCR beta chain emerged from a study of blood T cell repertoires in COVID-19. Study as a whole: Samples came from the United States, Italy and Spain, spanning acute and convalescent COVID-19. Sources were T cells, B-cell-depleted T cells, or PBMCs; the material itself was cDNA or gDNA.

As handled by the study authors: Scientists estimated how many nucleated cells there were by amplifying reference gene primers. Libraries were prepared by immunoSEQ multiplex PCR; TCRdb keeps only in-frame clonotypes and omits some of them. V and J calls and clone size come straight from that table; D and trimming were deduced from the DNA. The data hold some 400,000 clones, with about nine tenths observed a single time. V lost 4 bases and J lost 0, with 8 bases in between. Germline V gives CDR1 SGHDT, CDR2 YYEEEE. The CDR3 sequence is 13 residues long. Which cohort a participant joined came from the clinical history participants gave.

Input material: PBMCs or T cells enriched from blood (not recorded which). The chain recombines TRBV5-6 with TRBJ2-7; D is ambiguous. The receptor was derived from a woman in her 30s who had recovered from COVID-19. CDR3 nucleotides: TGTGCCAGCAGCAAAGCCGTCTCCTACGAGCAGTACTTC. This codes for CASSKAVSYEQYF.